This TCR beta chain was identified in a study of blood T cell repertoires in COVID-19. Study summary: There were acute and convalescent COVID-19 samples, and they came from the United States, Italy and Spain.

V lost 6 bases to trimming and J lost 5 bases; unmatched junction nucleotides: 7. This CDR3 spans 16 amino acids. CDR1 and CDR2 (germline): MNHEY, SVGEGT. TCRdb keeps only in-frame clones here, not all; method: immunoSEQ multiplex PCR. Of 25,000 to 35,000 clones listed, nearly 85% are singletons. This clone was counted once. This receptor was taken from a man between 70 and 80 years old with active COVID-19. The chain has TRBV6-2 or TRBV6-3 and TRBJ2-2; 12 bases fit TRBD2. Sequencing used peripheral blood. CDR3 nucleotides: TGTGCCAGCAGCCCTCGGCTAGCGGGGGGGACCGGGGAGCTGTTTTTT. It codes for CASSPRLAGGTGELFF.